A selection of T cell receptor beta chains follows, all from one sample in a study of T-cell reconstitution after alpha-beta-depleted transplantation in children. MiXCR, applied by TCRdb to the PCR reads, yields one record per CDR3 protein. This sample carries over 90,000 distinct CDR3 sequences, about 7.5% of them seen once, and the ten largest clones take around 17%. The starting material was PBMCs, obtained before TCRalphabeta/CD19-depleted stem cell transplant. The receptors originated from a boy younger than 10 with acute lymphoblastic leukemia, due to receive a stem cell transplant. Both conserved end residues are part of each CDR3. D genes are given only for firm matches. Where a row states a size, it is once, few, many or the class of an expanded clone; other rows omit it.

j_call cdr3_length clone_size v_call d_call cdr3_nt cdr3_aa
TRBJ1-2 16 few TRBV20-1 NA TGCAGTGCTAGAGATCTCAGTACGCAGGAGTCCAGCGGCTACACCTTC CSARDLSTQESSGYTF
TRBJ2-3 15 many TRBV6-1 NA TGTGCCAGCAGTGAAGTAACAGGAGGCACAGATACGCAGTATTTT CASSEVTGGTDTQYF
TRBJ2-3 12 many TRBV10-3 NA TGTGCCTCCGGGGATGCGACAGATACGCAGTATTTT CASGDATDTQYF
TRBJ2-1 17 few TRBV12-5 TRBD1 TGTGCTAGTGGTTTGGCCGTGGGACAGCTAATGACAAATGAGCAGTTCTTC CASGLAVGQLMTNEQFF
TRBJ2-7 13 many TRBV6-5 NA TGTGCCAGCAGTCGGGACATAAGATACGAGCAGTACTTC CASSRDIRYEQYF
TRBJ2-1 15 many TRBV9 NA TGTGCCAGCAGCGTGAGGGGGGGTACCTACAATGAGCAGTTCTTC CASSVRGGTYNEQFF
TRBJ2-2 15 few TRBV3-1 TRBD1 TGTGCCAGCAGTTTCGGACAGGGACGGACCGGGGAGCTGTTTTTT CASSFGQGRTGELFF
TRBJ2-2 14 many TRBV12-3/TRBV12-4 NA TGTGCCAGCAGTGCTACAGGGAGTGCCGGGGAGCTGTTTTTT CASSATGSAGELFF
TRBJ2-7 12 NA TRBV7-6 NA TGTGCCAGCAGCACTCAGGCCTACGAGCAGTACTTC CASSTQAYEQYF
TRBJ1-1 16 few TRBV27 TRBD1 TGTGCCAGCAGTTCCCCGACAGGGCGCATGAACACTGAAGCTTTCTTT CASSSPTGRMNTEAFF
TRBJ1-1 16 few TRBV5-4 TRBD1 TGTGCCAGCAGCTTGGCGCGGTGGCAGGGGGATACTGAAGCTTTCTTT CASSLARWQGDTEAFF
TRBJ2-1 13 medium-sized TRBV29-1 TRBD2 TGCAGCGCTCGGGAGCGGGGCAACAATGAGCAGTTCTTC CSARERGNNEQFF
TRBJ1-1 13 few TRBV20-1 NA TGCAGTGCTAGTCGTGGCCCACAAGGGGAAGCTTTCTTT CSASRGPQGEAFF
TRBJ1-4 13 many TRBV29-1 NA TGCAGCGCCGGGGGCAGGGGAAATGAAAAACTGTTTTTT CSAGGRGNEKLFF
TRBJ2-5 14 many TRBV5-1 NA TGCGCCAGCAGCTGGACAGATCTCCTGGAGACCCAGTACTTC CASSWTDLLETQYF
TRBJ2-3 14 many TRBV12-3/TRBV12-4 NA TGTGCCAGCAGCCCGGGACTGCGCACAGATACGCAGTATTTT CASSPGLRTDTQYF
TRBJ2-2 18 NA TRBV5-1 NA TGCGCCAGCAGCTTGTCGAGACTACCACATTCGAACACCGGGGAGCTGTTTTTT CASSLSRLPHSNTGELFF
TRBJ2-7 14 few TRBV7-2 TRBD2 TGTGCCAGCAGCCCCTGGGGGACTAGCGACGAGCAGTACTTC CASSPWGTSDEQYF
TRBJ1-6 18 NA TRBV11-2 TRBD1 TGTGCCAGCAGCTTAGTAGGGACAGGGGATAGTTATAATTCACCCCTCCACTTT CASSLVGTGDSYNSPLHF
TRBJ2-7 12 many TRBV29-1 TRBD1 TGCAGCGTAATCAGGGGGCCGGGGGAGCAGTACTTC CSVIRGPGEQYF
TRBJ1-5 15 NA TRBV4-1 NA TGCGCCAGCAGCCAATATAGAGGGTCCAATCAGCCCCAGCATTTT CASSQYRGSNQPQHF